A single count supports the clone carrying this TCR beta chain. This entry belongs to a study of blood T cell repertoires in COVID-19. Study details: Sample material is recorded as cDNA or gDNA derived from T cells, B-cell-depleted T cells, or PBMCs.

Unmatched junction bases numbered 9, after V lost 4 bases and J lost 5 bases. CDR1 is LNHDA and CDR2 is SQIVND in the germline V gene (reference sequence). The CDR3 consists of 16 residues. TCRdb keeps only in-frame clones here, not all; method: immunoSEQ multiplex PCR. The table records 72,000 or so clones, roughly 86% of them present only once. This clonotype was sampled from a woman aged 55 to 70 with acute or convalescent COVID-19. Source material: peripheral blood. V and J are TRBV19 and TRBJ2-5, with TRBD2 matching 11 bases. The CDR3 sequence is CASSRLGTSGGETQYF. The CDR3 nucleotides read TGTGCCAGTAGTAGACTAGGGACTAGCGGTGGGGAGACCCAGTACTTC. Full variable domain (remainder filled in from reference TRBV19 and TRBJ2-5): DGGITQSPKYLFRKEGQNVTLSCEQNLNHDAMYWYRQDPGQGLRLIYYSQIVNDFQKGDIAEGYSVSREKKESFPLTVTSAQKNPTAFYLCASSRLGTSGGETQYFGPGTRLLVL.